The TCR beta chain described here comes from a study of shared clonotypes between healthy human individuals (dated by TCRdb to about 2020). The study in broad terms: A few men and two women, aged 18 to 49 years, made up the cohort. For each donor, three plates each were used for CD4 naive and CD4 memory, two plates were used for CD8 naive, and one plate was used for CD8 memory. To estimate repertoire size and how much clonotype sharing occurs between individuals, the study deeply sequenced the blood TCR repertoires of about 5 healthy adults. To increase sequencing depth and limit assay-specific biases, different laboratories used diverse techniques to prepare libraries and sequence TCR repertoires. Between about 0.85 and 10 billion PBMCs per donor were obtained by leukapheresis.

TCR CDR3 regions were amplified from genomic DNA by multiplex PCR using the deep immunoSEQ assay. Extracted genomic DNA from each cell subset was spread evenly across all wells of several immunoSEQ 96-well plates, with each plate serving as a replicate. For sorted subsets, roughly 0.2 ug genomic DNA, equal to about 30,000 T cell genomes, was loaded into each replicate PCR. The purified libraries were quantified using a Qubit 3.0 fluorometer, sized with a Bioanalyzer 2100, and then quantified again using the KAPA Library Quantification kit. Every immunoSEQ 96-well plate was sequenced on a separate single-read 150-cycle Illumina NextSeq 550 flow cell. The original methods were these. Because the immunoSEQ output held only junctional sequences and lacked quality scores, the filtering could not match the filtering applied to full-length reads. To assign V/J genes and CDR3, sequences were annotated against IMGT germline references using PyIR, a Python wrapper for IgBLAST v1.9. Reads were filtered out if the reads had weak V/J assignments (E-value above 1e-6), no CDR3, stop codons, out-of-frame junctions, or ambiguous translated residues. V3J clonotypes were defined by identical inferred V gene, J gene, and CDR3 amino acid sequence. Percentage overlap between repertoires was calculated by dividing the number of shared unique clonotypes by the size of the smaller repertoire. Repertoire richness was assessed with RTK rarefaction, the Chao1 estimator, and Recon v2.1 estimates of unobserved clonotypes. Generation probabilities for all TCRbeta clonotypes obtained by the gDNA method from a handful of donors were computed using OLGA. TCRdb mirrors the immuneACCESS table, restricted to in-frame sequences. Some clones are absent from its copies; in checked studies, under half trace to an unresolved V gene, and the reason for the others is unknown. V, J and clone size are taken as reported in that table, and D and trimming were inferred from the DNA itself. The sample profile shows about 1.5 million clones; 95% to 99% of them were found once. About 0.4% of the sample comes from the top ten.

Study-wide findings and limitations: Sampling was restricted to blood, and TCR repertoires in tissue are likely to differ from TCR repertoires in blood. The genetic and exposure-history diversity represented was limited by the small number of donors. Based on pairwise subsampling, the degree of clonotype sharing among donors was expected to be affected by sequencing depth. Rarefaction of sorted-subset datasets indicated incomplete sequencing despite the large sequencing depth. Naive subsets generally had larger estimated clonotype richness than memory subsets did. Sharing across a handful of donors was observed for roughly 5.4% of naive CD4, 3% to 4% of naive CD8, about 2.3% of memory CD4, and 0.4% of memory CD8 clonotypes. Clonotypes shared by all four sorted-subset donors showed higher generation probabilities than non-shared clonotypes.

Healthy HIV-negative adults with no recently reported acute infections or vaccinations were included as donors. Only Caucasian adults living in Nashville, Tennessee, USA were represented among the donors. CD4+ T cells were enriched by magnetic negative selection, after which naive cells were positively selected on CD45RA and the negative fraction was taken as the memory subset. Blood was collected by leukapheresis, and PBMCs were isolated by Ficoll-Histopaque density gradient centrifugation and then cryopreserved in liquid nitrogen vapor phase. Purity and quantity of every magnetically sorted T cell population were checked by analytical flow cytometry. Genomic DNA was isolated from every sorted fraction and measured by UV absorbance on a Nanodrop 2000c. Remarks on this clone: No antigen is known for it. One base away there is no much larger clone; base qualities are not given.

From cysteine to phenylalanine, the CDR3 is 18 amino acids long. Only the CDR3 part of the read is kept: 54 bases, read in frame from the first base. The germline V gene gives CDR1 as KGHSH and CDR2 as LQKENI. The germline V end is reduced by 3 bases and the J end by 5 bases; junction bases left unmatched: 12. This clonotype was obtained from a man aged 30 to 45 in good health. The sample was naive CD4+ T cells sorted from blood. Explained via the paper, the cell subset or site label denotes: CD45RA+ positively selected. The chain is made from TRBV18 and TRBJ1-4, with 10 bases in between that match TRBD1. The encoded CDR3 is CASSPTGTGVAQNEKLFF. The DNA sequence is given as TGTGCCAGCTCACCTACCGGGACAGGGGTGGCCCAGAATGAAAAACTGTTTTTT.